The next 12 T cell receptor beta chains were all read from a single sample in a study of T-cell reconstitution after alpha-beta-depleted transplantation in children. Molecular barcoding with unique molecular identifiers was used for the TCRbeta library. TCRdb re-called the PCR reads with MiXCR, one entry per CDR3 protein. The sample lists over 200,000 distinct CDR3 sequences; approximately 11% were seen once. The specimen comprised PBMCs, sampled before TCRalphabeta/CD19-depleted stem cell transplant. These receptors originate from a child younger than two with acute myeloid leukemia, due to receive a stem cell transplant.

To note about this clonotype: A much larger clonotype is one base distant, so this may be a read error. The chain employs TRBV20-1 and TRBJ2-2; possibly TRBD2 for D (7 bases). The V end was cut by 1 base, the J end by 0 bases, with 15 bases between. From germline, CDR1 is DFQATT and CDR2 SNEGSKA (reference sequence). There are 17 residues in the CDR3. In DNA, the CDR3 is TGCAGTGCTAGAGGGGGGGGCGAGAGCGCGAACACCGGGGAGCTGTTTTTT. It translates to CSARGGGESANTGELFF.

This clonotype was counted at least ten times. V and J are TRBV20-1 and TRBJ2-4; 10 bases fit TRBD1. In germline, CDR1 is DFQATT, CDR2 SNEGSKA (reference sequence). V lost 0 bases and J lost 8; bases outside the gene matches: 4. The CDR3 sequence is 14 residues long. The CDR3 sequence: CSARDGGQGYIQYF. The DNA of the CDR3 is TGCAGTGCTAGAGATGGGGGACAGGGGTACATTCAGTACTTC.

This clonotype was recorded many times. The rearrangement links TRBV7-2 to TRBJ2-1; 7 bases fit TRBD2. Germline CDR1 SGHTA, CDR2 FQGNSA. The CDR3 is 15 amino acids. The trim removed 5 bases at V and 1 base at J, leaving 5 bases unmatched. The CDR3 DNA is TGTGCCAGCAGCCCCCCAGCGGGGTCCTACAATGAGCAGTTCTTC. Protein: CASSPPAGSYNEQFF.

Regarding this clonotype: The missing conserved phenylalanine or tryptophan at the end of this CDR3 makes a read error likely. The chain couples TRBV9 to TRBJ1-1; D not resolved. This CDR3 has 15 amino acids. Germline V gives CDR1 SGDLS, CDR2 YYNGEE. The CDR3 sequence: CASNVGRGRNTEAFI. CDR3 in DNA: TGTGCCAGCAACGTAGGAAGAGGGCGAAACACTGAAGCTTTCATT.

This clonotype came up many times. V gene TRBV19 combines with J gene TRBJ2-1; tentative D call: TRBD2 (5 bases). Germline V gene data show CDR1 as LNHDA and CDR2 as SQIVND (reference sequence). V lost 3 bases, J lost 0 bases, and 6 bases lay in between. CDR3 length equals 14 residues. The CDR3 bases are TGTGCCAGTAGTATTACTAGCTCCTACAATGAGCAGTTCTTC. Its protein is CASSITSSYNEQFF.

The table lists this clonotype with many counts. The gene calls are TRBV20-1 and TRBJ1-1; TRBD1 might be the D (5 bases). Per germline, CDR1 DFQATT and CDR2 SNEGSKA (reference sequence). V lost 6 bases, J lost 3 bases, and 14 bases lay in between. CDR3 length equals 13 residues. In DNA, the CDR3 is TGCAGTGCCCCATGGGGCGGGCACACTGAAGCTTTCTTT. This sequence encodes CSAPWGGHTEAFF.

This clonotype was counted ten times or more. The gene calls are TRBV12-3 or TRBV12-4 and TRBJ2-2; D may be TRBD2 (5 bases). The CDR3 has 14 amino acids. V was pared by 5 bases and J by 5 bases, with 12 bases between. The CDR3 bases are TGTGCCAGCAGTACTGGGAGTTGGACCGGGGAGCTGTTTTTT. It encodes CASSTGSWTGELFF.

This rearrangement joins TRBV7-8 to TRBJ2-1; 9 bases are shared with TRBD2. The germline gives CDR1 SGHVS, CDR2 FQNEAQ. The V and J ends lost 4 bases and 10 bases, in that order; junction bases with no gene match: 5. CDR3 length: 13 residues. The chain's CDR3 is CASSWSGRNEQFF. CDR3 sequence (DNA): TGTGCCAGCAGCTGGAGCGGGAGGAACGAGCAGTTCTTC.

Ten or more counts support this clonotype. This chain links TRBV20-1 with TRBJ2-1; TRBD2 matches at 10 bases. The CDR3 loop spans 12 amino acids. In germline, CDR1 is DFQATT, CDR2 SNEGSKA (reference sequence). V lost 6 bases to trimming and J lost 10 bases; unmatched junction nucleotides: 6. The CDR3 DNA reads TGCAGTGCCAGGGGACTAGCGAGCGAGCAGTTCTTC. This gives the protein CSARGLASEQFF.

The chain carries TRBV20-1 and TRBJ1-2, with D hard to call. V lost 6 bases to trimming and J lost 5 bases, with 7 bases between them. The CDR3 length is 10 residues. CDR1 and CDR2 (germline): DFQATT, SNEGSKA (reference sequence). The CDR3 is CSALRYGYTF. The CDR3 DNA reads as TGCAGTGCCCTCCGATATGGCTACACCTTC.

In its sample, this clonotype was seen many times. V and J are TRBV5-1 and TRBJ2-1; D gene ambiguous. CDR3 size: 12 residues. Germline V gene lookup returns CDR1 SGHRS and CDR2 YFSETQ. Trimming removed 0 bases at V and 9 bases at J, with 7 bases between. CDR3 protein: CASSLGTGEQFF. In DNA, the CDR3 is TGCGCCAGCAGCTTGGGGACGGGTGAGCAGTTCTTC.

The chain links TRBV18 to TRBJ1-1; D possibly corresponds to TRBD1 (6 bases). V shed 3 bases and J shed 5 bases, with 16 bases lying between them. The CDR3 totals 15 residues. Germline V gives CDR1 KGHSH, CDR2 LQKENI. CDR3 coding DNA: TGTGCCAGCTCACCCCAAGGGGGGGCAAGGACTGAAGCTTTCTTT. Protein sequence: CASSPQGGARTEAFF.